This T cell receptor (beta chain) was profiled in a study of OX40 agonist ivuxolimab in advanced cancers. Background on the whole study: Ivuxolimab was an agonistic, fully human IgG2 monoclonal antibody directed against OX40 (CD134), a costimulatory receptor. Intravenous ivuxolimab was administered to patients every 2 weeks at six dose levels: 0.01, 0.1, 0.3, 1.5, 3 and 10 mg/kg. Of the approximately 53 patients in dose escalation, 19 had hepatocellular carcinoma, about 15 had melanoma, 9 had renal cell carcinoma and 9 had head and neck cancer. The dose-escalation cohort was about 86% male with a mean age of approximately 59 years, ranging from 23 to 79. Prior anti-PD-1, anti-PD-L1 or anti-CTLA-4 therapy was permitted, and approximately 40% of dose-escalation patients had received checkpoint inhibitors. Partial responses occurred in three dose-escalation patients: two with cutaneous melanoma and one with hepatocellular carcinoma. Peripheral TCRbeta sequencing aimed to test whether ivuxolimab altered TCR sequence diversity and caused clonal T-cell expansion. The paper reports the monotherapy dose-escalation portion (N of about 47 patients) of the phase I ivuxolimab trial.

Genomic DNA was isolated from the sorted cells so that the TCRbeta CDR3 region could be sequenced. TCRbeta CDR3 regions were sequenced using the immunoSEQ Assay. Imported from immuneACCESS, the table was reduced by TCRdb to in-frame sequences with V and J called. These copies leave out some clones; in studies compared against another copy, an unresolved V gene accounts for under half, and the cause of the remainder is not known. The sample includes about 55,000 clones, with 80% observed a single time. The ten largest clones represent roughly 4.2% of the sample. The trial excluded patients who had a history of autoimmune disease or were on systemic immunosuppression. Peripheral blood for TCR sequencing was drawn from every dose cohort at baseline, at cycle 4 day 1 and at cycle 7 day 1. The samples were drawn from a first-in-human, open-label, multicenter phase I dose-escalation trial of ivuxolimab. Adults with locally advanced or metastatic melanoma, renal cell, hepatocellular, or head and neck squamous cell carcinoma were enrolled in the trial. Before TCR sequencing, CD4+ T cells and CD8+ T cells were sorted from peripheral blood as separate populations.

A word on this clone: No cognate antigen has been identified for it. It has no much larger one-base neighbor in the sample; base qualities were not kept.

Results the study describes overall, beyond this receptor: Low levels of normalized T-cell clonal expansion were also seen in some patients who did not respond. Clonal expansion of both CD4+ and CD8+ blood T cells was observed from baseline to week 6 at doses 0.1 to 3.0 mg/kg. After ivuxolimab, CD8+ T cells had more expanded clones than CD4+ T cells on average. Partial responders in the 0.1-3.0 mg/kg groups had among the lowest normalized peripheral clonal expansion, especially among CD8+ T cells. The antigen specificity of the peripheral T cells that underwent clonal expansion was not determined.

This TCR was sampled from an adult with an advanced solid tumor such as melanoma, head and neck, liver or kidney cancer. The source was CD4+ or CD8+ T cells sorted from blood, collected in a trial of the OX40 agonist ivuxolimab.

The nucleotide sequence is given as TGCAGTGCCTTGGACTATGGCTACACCTTC. It codes for CSALDYGYTF. The chain is encoded by TRBV20-1 joined to TRBJ1-2, with the D gene call left open. The CDR3 runs 10 amino acids, cysteine and phenylalanine included. Only the CDR3 portion is preserved as DNA: 30 bases, with reading frame beginning at the first base. CDR1 and CDR2 are drawn from the germline V gene (reference sequence): DFQATT, SNEGSKA. The trim is 6 bases for V and 3 bases for J, with a gap of 5 bases between the germline ends.